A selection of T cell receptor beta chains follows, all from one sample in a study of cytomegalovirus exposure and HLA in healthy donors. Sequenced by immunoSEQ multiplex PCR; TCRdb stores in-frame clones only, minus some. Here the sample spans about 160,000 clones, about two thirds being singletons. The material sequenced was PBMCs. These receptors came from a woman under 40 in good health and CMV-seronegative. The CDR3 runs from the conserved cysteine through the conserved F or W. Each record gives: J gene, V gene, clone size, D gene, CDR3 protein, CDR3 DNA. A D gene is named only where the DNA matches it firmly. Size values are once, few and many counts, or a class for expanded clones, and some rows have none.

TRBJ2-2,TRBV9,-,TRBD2,CASSVSGRWDTGELFF,TGTGCCAGCAGCGTTAGCGGGCGCTGGGACACCGGGGAGCTGTTTTTT
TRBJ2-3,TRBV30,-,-,CAWRLHLTDTQYF,TGTGCCTGGAGGTTACATCTCACAGATACGCAGTATTTT
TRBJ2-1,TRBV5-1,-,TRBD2,CASSPISGAGNEQFF,TGCGCCAGCAGCCCCATTAGCGGGGCTGGAAATGAGCAGTTCTTC
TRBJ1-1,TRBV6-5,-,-,CASSYSPPDTEAFF,TGTGCCAGCAGTTACTCACCCCCAGACACTGAAGCTTTCTTT
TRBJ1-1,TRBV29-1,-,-,CSVQVNTEAFF,TGCAGCGTTCAGGTGAACACTGAAGCTTTCTTT
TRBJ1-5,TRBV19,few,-,CASSSAGGNQPQHF,TGTGCCAGTAGTTCAGCGGGTGGCAATCAGCCCCAGCATTTT
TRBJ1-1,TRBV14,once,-,CATRRTEAFF,TGTGCCACCCGAAGAACTGAGGCTTTCTTT
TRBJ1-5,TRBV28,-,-,CASTIRWGQGSFQPQHF,TGTGCCAGCACTATCCGCTGGGGGCAGGGATCTTTCCAGCCCCAGCATTTT
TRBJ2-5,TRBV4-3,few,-,CASSPFGAAETQYF,TGCGCCAGCAGCCCCTTTGGGGCTGCGGAGACCCAGTACTTC
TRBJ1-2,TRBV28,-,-,CAGNRELSDGYTF,TGTGCCGGGAACAGGGAGTTGAGCGATGGCTACACCTTC
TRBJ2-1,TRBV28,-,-,CASSLSVASYNEQFF,TGTGCCAGCAGTTTATCGGTAGCTTCCTACAATGAGCAGTTCTTC
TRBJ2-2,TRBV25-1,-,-,CASSGSAGPGELFF,TGTGCCAGCAGTGGGTCCGCGGGGCCCGGGGAGCTGTTTTTT
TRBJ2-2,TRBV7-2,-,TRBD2,CASKVPRTSVTGELFF,TGTGCCAGCAAAGTACCCCGGACTAGCGTCACCGGGGAGCTGTTTTTT
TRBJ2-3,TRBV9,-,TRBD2,CASSVSLAGFTDTQYF,TGTGCCAGCAGCGTGTCACTAGCGGGGTTCACAGATACGCAGTATTTT
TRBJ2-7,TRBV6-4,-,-,CASSDAGRTTYEQYF,TGTGCCAGCAGTGACGCGGGGAGAACTACCTACGAGCAGTACTTC
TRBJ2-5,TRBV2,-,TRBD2,CASRAGGGKETQYF,TGTGCCAGCAGAGCGGGGGGAGGGAAAGAGACCCAGTACTTC
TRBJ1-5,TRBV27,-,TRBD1,CASSSQKTGGFSQPQHF,TGTGCCAGCAGTTCCCAAAAGACAGGGGGCTTCAGTCAGCCCCAGCATTTT
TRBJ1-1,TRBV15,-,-,CATSGGGKSNTEAFF,TGTGCCACCAGCGGGGGGGGGAAATCGAACACTGAAGCTTTCTTT
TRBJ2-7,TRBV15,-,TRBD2,CATSRALAGVYEQYF,TGTGCCACCAGCAGAGCGCTAGCGGGAGTCTACGAGCAGTACTTC
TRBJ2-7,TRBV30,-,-,CAWSAGNSYEQYF,TGTGCCTGGAGTGCGGGGAACTCCTACGAGCAGTACTTC
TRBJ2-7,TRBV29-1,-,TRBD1,CSVEEGTGVGQYF,TGCAGCGTTGAAGAAGGGACAGGGGTAGGGCAGTACTTC
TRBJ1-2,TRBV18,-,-,CASSPPSGLGYTF,TGTGCCAGCTCACCACCGTCAGGGCTGGGCTACACCTTC
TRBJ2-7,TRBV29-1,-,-,CSVVANYEQYF,TGCAGCGTTGTAGCCAACTACGAGCAGTACTTC
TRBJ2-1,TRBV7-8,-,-,CASSQRDTHREQFF,TGTGCCAGCAGTCAGAGGGACACCCATCGTGAGCAGTTCTTC
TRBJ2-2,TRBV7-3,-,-,CASSPQLGSGTGELFF,TGTGCCAGCAGCCCCCAGTTAGGGAGTGGAACCGGGGAGCTGTTTTTT
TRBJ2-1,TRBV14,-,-,CASSQVLGQGGEQFF,TGTGCCAGCAGCCAAGTTCTCGGGCAGGGCGGTGAGCAGTTCTTC
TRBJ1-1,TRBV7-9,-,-,CASRSGRGTEAFF,TGTGCCAGCAGGTCAGGGAGGGGGACTGAAGCTTTCTTT
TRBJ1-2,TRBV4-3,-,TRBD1,CASSQNRGPDYGYTF,TGCGCCAGCAGCCAAAACAGGGGACCTGACTATGGCTACACCTTC
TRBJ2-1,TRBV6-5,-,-,CASSPRVSRNEQFF,TGTGCCAGCAGTCCCCGGGTCTCACGGAATGAGCAGTTCTTC
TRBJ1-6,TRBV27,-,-,CASSLSWGFLPPLHF,TGTGCCAGCAGTTTATCGTGGGGCTTTCTTCCACCCCTCCACTTT